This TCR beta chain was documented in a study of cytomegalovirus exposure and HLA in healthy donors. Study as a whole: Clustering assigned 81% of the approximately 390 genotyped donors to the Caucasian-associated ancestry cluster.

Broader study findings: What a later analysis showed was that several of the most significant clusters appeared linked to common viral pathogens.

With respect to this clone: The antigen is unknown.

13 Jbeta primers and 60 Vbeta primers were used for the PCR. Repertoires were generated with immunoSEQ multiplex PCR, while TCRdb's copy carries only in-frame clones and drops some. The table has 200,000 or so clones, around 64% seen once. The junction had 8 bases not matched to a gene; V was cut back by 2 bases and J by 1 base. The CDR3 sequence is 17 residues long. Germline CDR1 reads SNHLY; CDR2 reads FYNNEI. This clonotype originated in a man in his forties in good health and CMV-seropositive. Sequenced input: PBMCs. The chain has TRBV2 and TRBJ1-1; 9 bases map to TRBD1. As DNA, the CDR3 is TGTGCCAGCAGTGAATCGCGGGACAGGGTTTCGAACACTGAAGCTTTCTTT. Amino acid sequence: CASSESRDRVSNTEAFF.